Sequencing of this TCR delta chain was carried out in a study of γδ T cells in repeated Plasmodium falciparum infection. About the study: Donors had four controlled P. falciparum NF54 infections over 644 days.

General study points: Vdelta2-negative gammadelta repertoires, largely Vdelta1+, seemingly showed infection-driven waves of new clonal selection.

V trimming: 4 bases; J trimming: 0 bases; junction bases outside the gene matches: 19. The CDR3 extends over 20 amino acids. CDR1 and CDR2 (germline): TSWWSYY, QGS. This clone was picked up many times. Its matching antigen is unknown. The protein that TCRdb holds for this DNA derives from a much larger clone and differs from the translated DNA at residue 7, which likely indicates a read error; the protein shown here is translated from the DNA. Bulk repertoires came from Vgamma9/Vdelta2+ or Vdelta2-negative gammadelta T cells flow-sorted from PBMC. Each sorted gammadelta sample had TRG and TRD chains sequenced. TCRdb re-called the multiplex PCR reads through CATT. The sample has 80,000 to 95,000 delta-chain clones, almost 1.5% seen once.

Specimen: gamma-delta T cells from blood. The TCR originated in a pool of human donors (malaria-infected and uninfected, not separated). The chain joins TRDV1 to TRDJ1; TRDD3 aligns across 8 bases. CDR3 nucleotide sequence: TGTGCTCTTGGGGTATCCTCCCTACCGTACTGGGGGGAGTACACCGATAAACTCATCTTT. Residues: CALGVSSLPYWGEYTDKLIF.